The 28 T cell receptor beta chains presented below share a single source sample, sequenced in a study of shared clonotypes between healthy human individuals. TCRdb's copy holds only in-frame clones and misses some; the assay was immunoSEQ multiplex PCR. The sample has millions of clones; about 93% are singletons. Naive CD8 isolation took CD45RO-negative cells positively selected for CCR7 and excluded terminally differentiated effector memory CD45RA+ cells. Input material: naive CD8+ T cells from PBMCs. Every receptor here comes from a man younger than 35 in good health. Some clones in this sample may be carry-over from other donors' samples.

The DNA of the CDR3 is TGTGCCAGCAGCGTATACAGGGTTGGCACTGAAGCTTTCTTT. Translated, it gives CASSVYRVGTEAFF. V and J are TRBV9 and TRBJ1-1; TRBD1 is a possible D gene (6 bases). Trimming removed 1 base from V and 4 bases from J, with 11 bases in between. Germline assignment: CDR1 SGDLS and CDR2 YYNGEE. The CDR3 consists of 14 residues.

Remarks on this clone: Other DNA sequences in this specimen translate into the identical CDR3. The rearrangement uses TRBV6-5 and TRBJ1-1; D is undetermined. Germline V gene lookup returns CDR1 MNHEY and CDR2 SVGAGI. The V gene lost 3 bases and the J gene lost 6 bases, with 5 bases spanning the gap. This CDR3 is 11 amino acids long. Here the CDR3 reads CASSYRAEAFF. The CDR3 DNA follows: TGTGCCAGCAGTTATCGGGCTGAAGCTTTCTTT.

The gene calls are TRBV5-1 and TRBJ2-7, with D possibly being TRBD2 (5 bases). Germline V lookup: CDR1 SGHRS, CDR2 YFSETQ. V dropped 5 bases and J dropped 7 bases, with 25 bases sitting between them. There are 16 residues in the CDR3. The CDR3 DNA sequence: TGCGCCAGCAGTGAGGTGCAGGCCCCGGTTGGGGAGGAGCAGTACTTC. Translating gives CASSEVQAPVGEEQYF.

Concerning this clone: One junction end disagrees with the germline gene, perhaps due to a read error. As DNA, the CDR3 is TGTGCCAGCAGCCCCGGGACAGGCGATGGGGTGGTCTTC. The encoded protein is CASSPGTGDGVVF. The chain links TRBV11-2 to TRBJ2-1; 8 bases map to TRBD1. This CDR3 region has 13 residues. Per the germline V gene, CDR1 is SGHAT and CDR2 is FQNNGV.

The DNA for the CDR3 is TGTGCTAGTGGTTTGGAAATCTACGAGCAGTACTTC. Encoded protein: CASGLEIYEQYF. The chain has TRBV12-5 and TRBJ2-7; D unresolved. Germline values: CDR1 LGHNT, CDR2 FRNRAP. The CDR3 spans 12 residues. The V and J ends lost 1 base and 3 bases respectively, with 4 bases between them. The entire variable domain, with the rest obtained from reference TRBV12-5 and TRBJ2-7, is as follows: DARVTQTPRHKVTEMGQEVTMRCQPILGHNTVFWYRQTMMQGLELLAYFRNRAPLDDSGMPKDRFSAEMPDATLATLKIQPSEPRDSAVYFCASGLEIYEQYFGPGTRLTVT.

The chain is built from TRBV4-1 and TRBJ2-7; 14 nucleotides line up with TRBD2. CDR1 is MGHRA and CDR2 is YSYEKL in the germline V gene. The CDR3 loop spans 16 amino acids. After removal of 3 bases from V and 3 bases from J, the junction contained 4 bases not matched to a gene. The CDR3 is CASSHGLAGGYYEQYF. The CDR3 DNA reads as TGCGCCAGCAGCCATGGACTAGCGGGAGGCTACTACGAGCAGTACTTC.

Turning to this clone: Other DNA sequences of this sample code for an identical CDR3. The chain has TRBV10-1 and TRBJ2-7; D remains ambiguous. Trimming stripped 3 bases from V and 4 bases from J, with 4 bases between. Germline V gene sequence: CDR1 WNHNN, CDR2 SYGVQD (reference sequence). The CDR3 contains 11 residues. CDR3 nucleotide sequence: TGCGCCAGCAGTGACGGATACGAGCAGTACTTC. This sequence encodes CASSDGYEQYF.

The chain joins TRBV27 to TRBJ2-7; either TRBD1 or TRBD2 may fit D (6 bases each). In germline, CDR1 is MNHEY, CDR2 SMNVEV (reference sequence). The CDR3 length is 16 residues. Trimming removed 0 bases from V and 4 bases from J, with 16 bases in between. Here the CDR3 DNA reads TGTGCCAGCAGTTTATCCGGAGGGGGGTGGGGTTACGAGCAGTACTTC. Translation: CASSLSGGGWGYEQYF.

This chain connects TRBV6-1 to TRBJ2-1; D possibly corresponds to TRBD2 (6 bases). The CDR3 is 13 amino acids. Germline V CDR1 and CDR2: MNHNS, SASEGT. Trimming took 7 bases from V and 3 from J, leaving 10 bases between them. The CDR3 DNA is TGTGCCAGCAAGCGGGCTAACTACAATGAGCAGTTCTTC. This encodes CASKRANYNEQFF.

This clone came up once. The chain recombines TRBV19 with TRBJ1-2, with D tentatively TRBD1 (6 bases). Germline V gene data show CDR1 as LNHDA and CDR2 as SQIVND (reference sequence). Trimming pared 4 bases from V and 4 bases from J, leaving 13 bases between. The CDR3 is 14 amino acids. The CDR3: CASSTPGGLYGYTF. The CDR3 DNA follows: TGTGCCAGTAGTACACCCGGGGGCCTCTATGGCTACACCTTC.

Regarding this clone: Other DNA sequences from this sample encode an identical CDR3 as well. The chain joins TRBV27 to TRBJ1-1; D perhaps matches TRBD1 (5 bases). V was pared by 0 bases and J by 1 base, with 12 bases between. This CDR3 region has 16 residues. Germline values: CDR1 MNHEY, CDR2 SMNVEV (reference sequence). CDR3 sequence reads: CASSLSAGTGNTEAFF. The CDR3, as DNA: TGTGCCAGCAGTTTATCTGCAGGGACGGGGAACACTGAAGCTTTCTTT.

This chain connects TRBV5-1 to TRBJ2-1; D call uncertain. Trimming took off 2 bases at V and 8 bases at J, with 14 bases between the two ends. This CDR3 comprises 14 residues. In germline, CDR1 is SGHRS, CDR2 YFSETQ. The CDR3 spells CASSLGRAPDEQFF. The CDR3 region has the DNA TGCGCCAGCAGCTTAGGTCGGGCTCCGGATGAGCAGTTCTTC.

The chain has TRBV6-5 and TRBJ2-5, with 9 nucleotides matching TRBD1. The better agreement between TRBJ2-7 and the DNA end casts doubt on the J call. The germline V gene encodes CDR1 MNHEY and CDR2 SVGAGI. This CDR3 spans 14 amino acids. CDR3 nucleotides: TGTGCCAGCAGTGTCCTACAGGGGGCATACGAGCAGTACTTC. Residues: CASSVLQGAYEQYF.

The chain carries TRBV29-1 and TRBJ2-1; no clear D gene. The V end was cut by 0 bases, the J end by 16 bases, with 25 bases between. This CDR3 spans 15 amino acids. Germline values: CDR1 SQVTM, CDR2 ANQGSEA. CDR3 in amino acids: CSVEDQDEPGGPPFF. CDR3 bases: TGCAGCGTTGAAGATCAAGATGAACCGGGTGGACCACCTTTCTTC.

The chain carries TRBV27 and TRBJ2-2; no reliable D call. CDR3 length: 12 amino acids. Germline assignment: CDR1 MNHEY and CDR2 SMNVEV (reference sequence). V was shortened by 6 bases and J by 2 bases, with 4 bases between the two germline ends. CDR3 in amino acids: CASRPNTGELFF. The CDR3 DNA reads as TGTGCCAGCAGACCTAACACCGGGGAGCTGTTTTTT.

J is TRBJ2-4 and V is TRBV28, with 7 nucleotides matching TRBD1. The length of the CDR3 is 19 residues. V lost 6 bases, J lost 5 bases, and 22 bases stayed unmatched. Germline V gene data show CDR1 as MDHEN and CDR2 as SYDVKM. The CDR3 nucleotides read TGTGCCAGCAGCAGCCCCCTAACAACCCCCGGGACAGATCAAAACATTCAGTACTTC. Translation gives CASSSPLTTPGTDQNIQYF.

The J gene is TRBJ2-7, the V gene TRBV15, with D possibly TRBD2 on 5 matching bases. The CDR3 contains 17 residues. V shed 0 bases and J shed 1 base, with 16 bases lying between them. Germline V CDR1 and CDR2: LNHNV, YYDKDF (reference sequence). CDR3 bases: TGTGCCACCAGCAGAGATACTAGGTCAGCGCATTCCTACGAGCAGTACTTC. This translates into CATSRDTRSAHSYEQYF.

The V gene is TRBV7-9, the J gene TRBJ2-7, with 10 bases fitting TRBD1. The J segment lost 4 bases and the V segment lost 5 bases, leaving 5 bases of the junction unmatched. The CDR3 is made up of 14 amino acids. Germline V gene lookup returns CDR1 SEHNR and CDR2 FQNEAQ (reference sequence). CDR3 residues: CASSPGQGRYEQYF. CDR3 bases: TGTGCCAGCAGCCCGGGACAGGGGAGGTACGAGCAGTACTTC.

CDR3 sequence: CATRSYNEQFF. The CDR3 DNA sequence: TGTGCCACACGTTCCTACAATGAGCAGTTCTTC. This chain joins TRBV28 and TRBJ2-1; D not resolved. Germline V gene sequence: CDR1 MDHEN, CDR2 SYDVKM. Trimming took 10 bases from V and 1 from J, leaving 5 bases between them. The CDR3 has 11 amino acids.

The chain combines TRBV27 with TRBJ2-7, with 9 bases lining up with TRBD2. Germline assignment: CDR1 MNHEY and CDR2 SMNVEV (reference sequence). The V segment lost 6 bases and the J segment 7 bases; nucleotides outside the gene matches: 10. The CDR3 is 14 residues long. Here the CDR3 DNA reads TGTGCCAGCAGGGCTAGCGGGACCGGCGCGGAGCAGTACTTC. This encodes CASRASGTGAEQYF.

The rearrangement links TRBV7-3 to TRBJ1-2; no definite D call. The CDR3 runs 12 residues. The V gene lost 5 bases and the J gene lost 7 bases, with 11 bases spanning the gap. Germline V CDR1 and CDR2: SGHTA, FQGTGA. The CDR3 sequence is CASSPAGGGYTF. DNA for the CDR3: TGTGCCAGCAGCCCGGCGGGAGGTGGCTACACCTTC.

The V call is TRBV27, the J call TRBJ2-4, with 7 bases matching TRBD2. Trimming at V came to 7 bases and at J to 10 bases, leaving 10 bases not matched to a gene. Germline V gene lookup returns CDR1 MNHEY and CDR2 SMNVEV (reference sequence). CDR3 length: 13 amino acids. Here the CDR3 DNA reads TGTGCCAGCACCACCCGGGGGGAGGGGATTCAGTACTTC. It encodes CASTTRGEGIQYF.

The chain employs TRBV7-9 and TRBJ1-1; 9 bases are a match to TRBD1. This CDR3 contains 14 residues. With V trimmed by 6 bases and J by 5 bases, 7 bases remained unmatched. Germline CDR1 SEHNR, CDR2 FQNEAQ (reference sequence). In nucleotides, the CDR3 is TGTGCCAGCAGAAGGGGACAGGGCCGGACTGAAGCTTTCTTT. Residues: CASRRGQGRTEAFF.

The chain couples TRBV7-9 to TRBJ2-7, with 10 bases matching TRBD1. Germline CDR1 and CDR2: SEHNR and FQNEAQ (reference sequence). CDR3 length equals 13 residues. V trimming: 5 bases; J trimming: 6 bases; junction bases outside the gene matches: 4. In DNA, the CDR3 is TGTGCCAGCAGCCTCGGGACAGGGGCCGAGCAGTACTTC. Its translation is CASSLGTGAEQYF.

V gene TRBV2 combines with J gene TRBJ2-7, with 11 bases lining up with TRBD2. The CDR3 is 16 amino acids. J was trimmed by 5 bases and V by 5 bases; bases with no gene match: 11. Germline CDR1 and CDR2: SNHLY and FYNNEI. The CDR3 sequence: CASSTTSGSFNHEQYF. CDR3 DNA sequence: TGTGCCAGCAGTACTACTAGCGGGAGTTTTAACCACGAGCAGTACTTC.

The J gene is TRBJ2-2, the V gene TRBV27; D gene uncertain. Germline lookup yields CDR1 MNHEY and CDR2 SMNVEV (reference sequence). V was trimmed by 1 base and J by 0 bases, leaving 9 bases between them. CDR3 length equals 16 residues. This CDR3 reads CASSLWKVSNTGELFF. The DNA for the CDR3 is TGTGCCAGCAGTTTATGGAAGGTATCGAACACCGGGGAGCTGTTTTTT.

CDR3: CASSPTGRSSYEQYF. DNA of the CDR3: TGTGCCAGCAGTCCGACGGGTCGGAGCTCCTACGAGCAGTACTTC. V gene TRBV27 combines with J gene TRBJ2-7, with D uncertain. Germline V gene lookup returns CDR1 MNHEY and CDR2 SMNVEV (reference sequence). V was trimmed by 5 bases and J by 0 bases, leaving 14 bases between them. The CDR3 totals 15 residues.

The sample holds one count of this clone. The chain is built from TRBV27 and TRBJ2-7, with D uncertain. CDR1 MNHEY and CDR2 SMNVEV come from the germline V gene (reference sequence). CDR3 length: 16 amino acids. Trimming removed 2 bases from V and 1 base from J, with 15 bases in between. This CDR3 reads CASSLSSILRSYEQYF. The DNA of the CDR3 is TGTGCCAGCAGTTTAAGTTCAATCTTACGGTCCTACGAGCAGTACTTC.